This T cell receptor beta chain was observed in a study of shared clonotypes between healthy human individuals. The study's findings and limits: Estimated richness values were generally larger in naive subsets than in memory subsets.

Concerning this clone itself: Its antigen is currently unknown.

From germline, CDR1 is MDHEN and CDR2 SYDVKM. Trimming took 5 bases from V and 4 from J; bases not matched to a gene: 10. CDR3 length equals 17 residues. Each subset's genomic DNA was shared equally among a number of immunoSEQ plates. Repertoires were generated with immunoSEQ multiplex PCR, while TCRdb's copy carries only in-frame clones and drops some. The table lists a few million clones, 95% of them singletons. The TCR sequence derives from a man younger than 35 in good health. The chain uses TRBV28 and TRBJ2-7; 14 bases agree with TRBD2. The material sequenced was naive CD4+ T cells sorted from blood. Sample subset: CD45RA+ positively selected. The CDR3 nucleotides are TGTGCCAGCAGTCCCCTCCTAGGACTAGCGGGGGGTTACGAGCAGTACTTC. As protein: CASSPLLGLAGGYEQYF.